One sample yielded the 28 T cell receptor beta chains listed below, sequenced in a study of control samples from healthy donors and cancer patients. The protocol was immunoSEQ multiplex PCR, while the TCRdb copy is restricted to in-frame clones and leaves out a portion. Counted here are 95,000 to 150,000 clones, roughly 92% occurring once; the ten biggest clones make up approximately 7.8%. Source material: blood. The receptor source for this set is a woman under 30 in good health.

The rearrangement links TRBV7-6 to TRBJ2-1; 10 bases fit TRBD2. V was clipped by 5 bases and J by 0 bases; unmatched bases: 7. Germline-derived CDR1 and CDR2 are SGHVS and FNYEAQ. The CDR3 contains 17 residues. The CDR3 here is CASSPSGTSASYNEQFF. As DNA, the CDR3 is TGTGCCAGCAGCCCTAGTGGGACTAGCGCCTCCTACAATGAGCAGTTCTTC.

J is TRBJ2-1 and V is TRBV2, with D perhaps TRBD1 (6 bases). CDR1 SNHLY and CDR2 FYNNEI come from the germline V gene. The CDR3 sequence is 15 residues long. Deletions cut 3 bases from V and 5 bases from J, with 14 bases between. The CDR3 DNA is TGTGCCAGCAGTGACCTGGGGGCTACCAACAATGAGCAGTTCTTC. It codes for CASSDLGATNNEQFF.

The count of this clone is one. The V call is TRBV4-3, the J call TRBJ2-1, with 9 bases matching TRBD1. With V trimmed by 4 bases and J by 5 bases, 12 bases remained unmatched. Germline CDR1 is LGHNA and CDR2 is YSLEER. The CDR3 contains 17 residues. The CDR3 DNA reads TGCGCCAGCAGCCTCGTAGGGGGGGACAGGGACGACAATGAGCAGTTCTTC. Amino acid sequence: CASSLVGGDRDDNEQFF.

This clone appeared once. This chain links TRBV10-2 with TRBJ2-1, with 10 bases lining up with TRBD1. Germline V gene lookup returns CDR1 WSHSY and CDR2 SAAADI. The CDR3 extends over 14 amino acids. The V and J ends lost 4 bases and 6 bases, in that order; junction bases with no gene match: 3. For the CDR3, the DNA is TGCGCCAGCAGTGCGGACAGGGGGTTCAATGAGCAGTTCTTC. Protein: CASSADRGFNEQFF.

The chain links TRBV5-1 to TRBJ1-4, with D hard to call. The CDR3 has 16 residues. The V and J ends lost 1 base and 8 bases respectively, with 18 bases between them. Looked up from germline, CDR1 is SGHRS and CDR2 is YFSETQ. CDR3: CASSLSPQHSKEKLFF. CDR3 DNA: TGCGCCAGCAGCTTGTCTCCCCAACATAGCAAGGAAAAACTGTTTTTT.

The chain links TRBV7-6 to TRBJ1-1, with TRBD1 matching over 7 bases. The germline V gene encodes CDR1 SGHVS and CDR2 FNYEAQ. V lost 2 bases, J lost 0 bases, and 3 bases stayed unmatched. The CDR3 has 15 residues. CDR3 in amino acids: CASSLNQGVNTEAFF. CDR3 DNA: TGTGCCAGCAGCTTAAATCAGGGGGTGAACACTGAAGCTTTCTTT.

This rearrangement joins TRBV5-1 to TRBJ1-5; D is undetermined. With 0 bases removed from V and 7 bases from J, the gap between germline ends came to 14 bases. The CDR3 runs to 15 residues. Germline V gene lookup returns CDR1 SGHRS and CDR2 YFSETQ. CDR3 protein: CASSLDPLPDQPQHF. As DNA, the CDR3 is TGCGCCAGCAGCTTGGACCCTTTGCCTGACCAGCCCCAGCATTTT.

The chain carries TRBV4-2 and TRBJ1-4, with D hard to call. CDR1 is LGHNA, CDR2 YNFKEQ, per germline. The CDR3 sequence is 15 residues long. Trimming removed 1 base from V and 0 bases from J, with 6 bases in between. The DNA of the CDR3 is TGTGCCAGCAGCCAAGGTATAGCAACTAATGAAAAACTGTTTTTT. Its translation is CASSQGIATNEKLFF.

This chain joins TRBV7-8 and TRBJ2-7, with 7 positions matching TRBD2. CDR1 is SGHVS, CDR2 FQNEAQ, per germline. J was trimmed by 2 bases and V by 7 bases; bases with no gene match: 8. The CDR3 spans 14 residues. The CDR3 coding sequence is TGTGCCAGCAACGGGCGGGAGCGACCCTACGAGCAGTACTTC. Its translation: CASNGRERPYEQYF. The variable domain in full, completed from reference TRBV7-8 and TRBJ2-7, reads GAGVSQSPRYKVAKRGQDVALRCDPISGHVSLFWYQQALGQGPEFLTYFQNEAQLDKSGLPSDRFFAERPEGSVSTLKIQRTQQEDSAVYLCASNGRERPYEQYFGPGTRLTVT.

J is TRBJ1-1 and V is TRBV2; TRBD1 might be the D (5 bases). Trimming left V 7 bases short and J 0 bases short, with 9 bases between. CDR1 is SNHLY, CDR2 FYNNEI, per germline. The CDR3 spans 13 residues. The CDR3 reads CASTLGVNTEAFF. The DNA of the CDR3 is TGTGCCAGCACTCTGGGGGTGAACACTGAAGCTTTCTTT.

The chain employs TRBV7-2 and TRBJ2-2, with TRBD1 as a possible D gene (5 bases). There are 16 residues in the CDR3. Trimming took off 0 bases at V and 0 bases at J, with 8 bases between the two ends. Germline V gene data show CDR1 as SGHTA and CDR2 as FQGNSA. The CDR3 DNA is TGTGCCAGCAGCTTAGCCCGGACAACGAACACCGGGGAGCTGTTTTTT. Translated, it gives CASSLARTTNTGELFF.

The chain joins TRBV28 to TRBJ2-5; TRBD1 agrees at 8 bases. V lost 2 bases, J lost 1 base, and 3 bases stayed unmatched. CDR1 and CDR2 (germline): MDHEN, SYDVKM. The CDR3 extends over 15 amino acids. The CDR3 DNA sequence: TGTGCCAGCAGTTTACAGGGGGCCTCCCAAGAGACCCAGTACTTC. Its translation is CASSLQGASQETQYF.

The chain employs TRBV15 and TRBJ1-2, with D maybe TRBD1 (6 bases). The CDR3 loop spans 15 amino acids. V lost 3 bases, J lost 0 bases, and 11 bases lay in between. Germline values: CDR1 LNHNV, CDR2 YYDKDF (reference sequence). CDR3 sequence (DNA): TGTGCCACCAGCAGTACAGGGTGGGCTAACTATGGCTACACCTTC. Translating gives CATSSTGWANYGYTF.

The genes are TRBV7-2 and TRBJ2-2; D not resolved. V lost 1 base and J lost 6, with 9 bases in between. The CDR3 consists of 14 residues. Germline values: CDR1 SGHTA, CDR2 FQGNSA. The CDR3 loop is CASSLGGRPGELFF. The CDR3 nucleotides read TGTGCCAGCAGCTTAGGAGGCCGGCCCGGGGAGCTGTTTTTT.

CDR3 sequence: CAWKYRDTYEQYF. In nucleotides, the CDR3 is TGTGCCTGGAAGTACCGGGATACCTACGAGCAGTACTTC. The V gene is TRBV30, the J gene TRBJ2-7, with a possible D match to TRBD2 (5 bases). V was clipped by 4 bases and J by 2 bases, with 12 bases between them. The germline gives CDR1 GTSNPN, CDR2 SVGIG (reference sequence). The CDR3 loop spans 13 amino acids. Variable domain in full (rest from reference TRBV30 and TRBJ2-7): SQTIHQWPATLVQPVGSPLSLECTVEGTSNPNLYWYRQAAGRGLQLLFYSVGIGQISSEVPQNLSASRPQDRQFILSSKKLLLSDSGFYLCAWKYRDTYEQYFGPGTRLTVT.

This clone has more than one count but fewer than ten. This rearrangement joins TRBV15 to TRBJ1-1, with 9 bases lining up with TRBD1. Trimming took 0 bases from V and 4 from J; bases not matched to a gene: 9. Per germline, CDR1 LNHNV and CDR2 YYDKDF (reference sequence). The length of the CDR3 is 17 residues. The CDR3 nucleotides read TGTGCCACCAGCAGAGAAGGGACAGGGATTCAGGGCACTGAAGCTTTCTTT. Its protein is CATSREGTGIQGTEAFF. Supplemented by reference TRBV15 and TRBJ1-1, the full variable domain reads DAMVIQNPRYQVTQFGKPVTLSCSQTLNHNVMYWYQQKSSQAPKLLFHYYDKDFNNEADTPDNFQSRRPNTSFCFLDIRSPGLGDTAMYLCATSREGTGIQGTEAFFGQGTRLTVV.

This clone was seen just once. The chain combines TRBV11-2 with TRBJ2-3, with 11 bases fitting TRBD2. Germline V gives CDR1 SGHAT, CDR2 FQNNGV. J lost 1 base, V lost 1 base, and 10 bases had no gene match. The length of the CDR3 is 19 residues. This chain's CDR3 is CASSLVGLAGGRGTDTQYF. The CDR3 DNA sequence: TGTGCCAGCAGCTTAGTAGGGCTAGCGGGGGGCCGGGGCACAGATACGCAGTATTTT.

This sequence joins TRBV19 and TRBJ1-2, with a weak D call TRBD1 (6 bases). Trimming removed 5 bases from V and 0 bases from J, with 16 bases in between. There are 16 residues in the CDR3. Germline values: CDR1 LNHDA, CDR2 SQIVND (reference sequence). The CDR3 nucleotides are TGTGCCAGTAGTCAGGGGCGCTCCACCTCTAACTATGGCTACACCTTC. Translation: CASSQGRSTSNYGYTF.

The V gene is TRBV2, the J gene TRBJ1-6; D ambiguous. V lost 2 bases, J lost 3 bases, and 8 bases lay in between. CDR3 length: 15 amino acids. The germline gives CDR1 SNHLY, CDR2 FYNNEI. CDR3 DNA sequence: TGTGCCAGCAGTGAACGGGGAGTCTATAATTCACCCCTCCACTTT. Encoded protein: CASSERGVYNSPLHF.

V is TRBV28 and J is TRBJ2-7; 7 nucleotides align to TRBD2. The CDR3 is 14 residues long. Trimming at V came to 6 bases and at J to 7 bases, leaving 12 bases not matched to a gene. Germline CDR1 reads MDHEN; CDR2 reads SYDVKM. The CDR3 nucleotides are TGTGCCAGCAGGTCGGGAGGACCCATAGGGGAGCAGTACTTC. Residues: CASRSGGPIGEQYF.

The gene calls are TRBV11-2 and TRBJ2-3; 7 bases are shared with TRBD1. V dropped 4 bases and J dropped 4; count of bases not matched to a gene: 5. The germline CDR1 and CDR2 sequences are SGHAT and FQNNGV. The CDR3 contains 14 residues. The CDR3 loop reads CASSSTGLADTQYF. The CDR3 DNA sequence: TGTGCCAGCAGCTCGACAGGGCTTGCAGATACGCAGTATTTT.

The chain combines TRBV19 with TRBJ2-7; 8 bases line up with TRBD1. Losses at the gene ends were 2 bases for V and 6 bases for J; bases not matched to a gene: 3. The CDR3 sequence is 13 residues long. Germline values: CDR1 LNHDA, CDR2 SQIVND (reference sequence). In DNA form, the CDR3 reads TGTGCCAGTAGTATAAGGACAGGGTTCGAGCAGTACTTC. Its protein product is CASSIRTGFEQYF.

The V call is TRBV9, the J call TRBJ2-7; 9 bases agree with TRBD2. Trimming at V came to 4 bases and at J to 9 bases, leaving 14 bases not matched to a gene. The CDR3 is made up of 15 amino acids. Germline loops: CDR1 SGDLS, CDR2 YYNGEE. The CDR3 DNA reads as TGTGCCAGCAGCCCAACTGGGACTAGCCCCGCAAGGCAGTACTTC. It specifies CASSPTGTSPARQYF.

The chain is built from TRBV15 and TRBJ2-7; no reliable D call. The V gene lost 1 base and the J gene lost 0 bases, with 7 bases spanning the gap. The CDR3 runs 14 residues. The germline CDR1 and CDR2 sequences are LNHNV and YYDKDF (reference sequence). CDR3 sequence: CATSRGESSYEQYF. The CDR3 region has the DNA TGTGCCACCAGCAGAGGAGAGAGCTCCTACGAGCAGTACTTC.

This clone was seen a single time. This chain joins TRBV24-1 and TRBJ2-3, with TRBD2 matching over 12 bases. V shed 9 bases and J 0 bases; nucleotides not matched to a gene: 0. The CDR3 has 14 amino acids. From germline, CDR1 is KGHDR and CDR2 SFDVKD. In nucleotides, the CDR3 is TGTGCCACCGGACTAGCGGGGAGCACAGATACGCAGTATTTT. It encodes CATGLAGSTDTQYF.

V and J are TRBV28 and TRBJ2-7, with D uncertain. Germline CDR1 MDHEN, CDR2 SYDVKM. V lost 5 bases to trimming and J lost 2 bases, with 7 bases between them. The CDR3 covers 12 residues. The CDR3 loop reads CASSKTPYEQYF. In DNA form, the CDR3 reads TGTGCCAGCAGTAAGACCCCCTACGAGCAGTACTTC.

V usage is TRBV7-9 and J usage is TRBJ2-5; 7 bases line up with TRBD2. The CDR3 runs 14 residues. Trimming took 6 bases from V and 4 from J; bases not matched to a gene: 8. From germline, CDR1 is SEHNR and CDR2 FQNEAQ (reference sequence). DNA of the CDR3: TGTGCCAGCAGTATCGGGGGGATAGCAGAGACCCAGTACTTC. Amino acids: CASSIGGIAETQYF.

The CDR3: CASSLTAGRLSYEQYF. CDR3 nucleotide sequence: TGCGCCAGCAGCCTGACAGCGGGTCGACTTTCCTACGAGCAGTACTTC. The chain combines TRBV5-1 with TRBJ2-7; possibly TRBD2 for D (6 bases). The CDR3 has 16 residues. V lost 4 bases to trimming and J lost 1 base, with 18 bases between them. CDR1 is SGHRS, CDR2 YFSETQ, per germline.